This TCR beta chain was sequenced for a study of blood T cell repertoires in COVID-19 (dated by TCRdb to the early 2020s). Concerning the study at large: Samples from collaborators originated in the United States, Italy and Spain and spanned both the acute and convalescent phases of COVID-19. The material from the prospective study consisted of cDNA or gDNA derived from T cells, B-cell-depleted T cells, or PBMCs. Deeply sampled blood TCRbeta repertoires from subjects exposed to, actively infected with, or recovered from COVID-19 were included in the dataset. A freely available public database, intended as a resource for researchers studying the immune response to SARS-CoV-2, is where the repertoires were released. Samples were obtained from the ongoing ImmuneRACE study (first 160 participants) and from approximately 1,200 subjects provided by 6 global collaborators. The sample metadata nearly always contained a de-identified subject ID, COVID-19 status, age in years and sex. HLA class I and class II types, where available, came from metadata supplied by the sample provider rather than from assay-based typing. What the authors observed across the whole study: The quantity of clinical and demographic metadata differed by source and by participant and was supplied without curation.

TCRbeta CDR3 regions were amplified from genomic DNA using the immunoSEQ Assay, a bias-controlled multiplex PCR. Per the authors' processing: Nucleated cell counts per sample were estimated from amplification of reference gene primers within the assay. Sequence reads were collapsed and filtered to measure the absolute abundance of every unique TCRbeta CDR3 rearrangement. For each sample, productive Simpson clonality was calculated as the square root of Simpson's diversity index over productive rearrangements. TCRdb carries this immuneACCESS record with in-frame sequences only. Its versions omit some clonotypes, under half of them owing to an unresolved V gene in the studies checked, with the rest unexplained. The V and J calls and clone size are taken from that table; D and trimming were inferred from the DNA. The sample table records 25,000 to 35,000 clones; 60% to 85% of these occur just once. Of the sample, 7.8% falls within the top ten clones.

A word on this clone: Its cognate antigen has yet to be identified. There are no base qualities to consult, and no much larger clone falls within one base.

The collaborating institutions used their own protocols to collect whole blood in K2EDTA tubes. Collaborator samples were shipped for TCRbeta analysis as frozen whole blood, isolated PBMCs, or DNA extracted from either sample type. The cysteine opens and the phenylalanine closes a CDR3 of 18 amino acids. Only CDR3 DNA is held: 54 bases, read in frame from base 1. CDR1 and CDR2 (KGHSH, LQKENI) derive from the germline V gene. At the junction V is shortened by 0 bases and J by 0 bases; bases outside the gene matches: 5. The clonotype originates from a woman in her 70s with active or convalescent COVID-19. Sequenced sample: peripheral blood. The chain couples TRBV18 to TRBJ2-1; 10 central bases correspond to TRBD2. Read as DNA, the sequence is TGTGCCAGCTCACCACCCGGTATAGCGGGGGGCTCCTACAATGAGCAGTTCTTC. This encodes CASSPPGIAGGSYNEQFF.